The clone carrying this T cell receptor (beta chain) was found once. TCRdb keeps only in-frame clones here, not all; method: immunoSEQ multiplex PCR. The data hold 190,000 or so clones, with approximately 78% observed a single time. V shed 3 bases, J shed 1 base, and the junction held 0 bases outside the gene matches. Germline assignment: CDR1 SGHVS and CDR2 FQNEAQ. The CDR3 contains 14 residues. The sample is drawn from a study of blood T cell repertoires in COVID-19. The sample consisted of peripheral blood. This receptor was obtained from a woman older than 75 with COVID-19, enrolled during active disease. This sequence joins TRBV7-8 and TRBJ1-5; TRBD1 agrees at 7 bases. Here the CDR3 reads CASSLTGSNQPQHF. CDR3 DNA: TGTGCCAGCAGCTTGACAGGGAGCAATCAGCCCCAGCATTTT. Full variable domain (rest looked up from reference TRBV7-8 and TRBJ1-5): GAGVSQSPRYKVAKRGQDVALRCDPISGHVSLFWYQQALGQGPEFLTYFQNEAQLDKSGLPSDRFFAERPEGSVSTLKIQRTQQEDSAVYLCASSLTGSNQPQHFGDGTRLSIL.